Below are 20 T cell receptor beta chains sequenced from a single sample in a study of blood T cell repertoires in COVID-19. The data were produced by immunoSEQ multiplex PCR, yet TCRdb's version contains in-frame clones alone and is incomplete. The sample has under 250,000 clones; roughly nine tenths are singletons. The material sequenced was peripheral blood. Receptors originate from a man in his fifties or sixties with acute or convalescent COVID-19.

The sample holds one count of this clone. The chain carries TRBV6-5 and TRBJ1-6; D is uncertain. Trimming cost V 8 bases and J 10 bases, with 18 bases left between them. Germline-derived CDR1 and CDR2 are MNHEY and SVGAGI. The CDR3 is made up of 14 amino acids. The CDR3 region is CASPREEGGSPLHF. The CDR3 region has the DNA TGTGCCAGCCCGCGAGAGGAGGGAGGATCACCCCTCCACTTT.

This chain connects TRBV4-3 to TRBJ1-4, with a possible D match to TRBD1 (5 bases). Trimming left V 0 bases short and J 7 bases short, with 15 bases between. This CDR3 region has 16 residues. Germline V gene lookup returns CDR1 LGHNA and CDR2 YSLEER. CDR3 in amino acids: CASSQDHWGVFEKLFF. The CDR3 nucleotides are TGCGCCAGCAGCCAAGATCATTGGGGGGTTTTTGAAAAACTGTTTTTT.

The chain has TRBV15 and TRBJ2-1; 7 bases fit TRBD2. V was pared by 7 bases and J by 3 bases, with 12 bases of the junction left unmatched. CDR3 length: 16 residues. Germline values: CDR1 LNHNV, CDR2 YYDKDF (reference sequence). CDR3 region: CATTPGEGGRYNEQFF. In nucleotides, the CDR3 is TGTGCCACCACCCCGGGGGAGGGCGGTCGCTACAATGAGCAGTTCTTC.

Regarding this clone: The sample contains more than one DNA sequence encoding this CDR3. The chain combines TRBV6-1 with TRBJ1-5, with D unresolved. The CDR3 totals 14 residues. Germline V gene data show CDR1 as MNHNS and CDR2 as SASEGT. V lost 3 bases to trimming and J lost 4 bases, with 10 bases between them. The CDR3 nucleotides are TGTGCCAGCAGTGAGTCGGGCGGGAATCAGCCCCAGCATTTT. Its protein product is CASSESGGNQPQHF.

V is TRBV7-2 and J is TRBJ2-2, with TRBD2 as a possible D gene (5 bases). This CDR3 is 16 amino acids long. V lost 1 base, J lost 1 base, and 10 bases lay in between. CDR1 and CDR2 from the germline V gene are SGHTA and FQGNSA. CDR3 bases: TGTGCCAGCAGCTTAGACCCAGCGGTGAACACCGGGGAGCTGTTTTTT. It is translated as CASSLDPAVNTGELFF.

V and J are TRBV29-1 and TRBJ1-2; the D gene is possibly TRBD1 (6 bases). Trimming shortened V by 3 bases and J by 4 bases, and 15 bases separated the two germline ends. This CDR3 is 14 amino acids long. CDR1 is SQVTM and CDR2 is ANQGSEA in the germline V gene. The CDR3 DNA reads TGCAGCGTTGAGAAGCCTGGACAGCTCTATGGCTACACCTTC. Its protein is CSVEKPGQLYGYTF.

A few counts support this clone. The V gene is TRBV9, the J gene TRBJ2-3; D is undetermined. In germline, CDR1 is SGDLS, CDR2 YYNGEE. Trimming cost V 0 bases and J 4 bases, with 9 bases left between them. CDR3 size: 14 residues. This chain's CDR3 is CASSVVGVPDTQYF. The CDR3 DNA reads as TGTGCCAGCAGCGTAGTTGGAGTGCCAGATACGCAGTATTTT.

The chain joins TRBV10-3 to TRBJ1-2; D not certain. The V end lost 6 bases, the J end lost 9 bases, and 17 bases lay between the germline ends. The CDR3 contains 13 residues. The germline CDR1 and CDR2 sequences are ENHRY and SYGVKD. The chain's CDR3 is CAISRSERESYTF. The CDR3 nucleotides read TGTGCCATCAGCCGATCAGAGAGGGAGAGCTACACCTTC.

This chain joins TRBV7-3 and TRBJ2-5; D gene unclear. Looked up from germline, CDR1 is SGHTA and CDR2 is FQGTGA. The CDR3 has 15 amino acids. V was shortened by 4 bases and J by 0 bases, with 12 bases between the two germline ends. The CDR3 DNA reads TGTGCCAGCAGCTCTCATGGAGCAAACCAAGAGACCCAGTACTTC. This encodes CASSSHGANQETQYF. Full variable domain (rest looked up from reference TRBV7-3 and TRBJ2-5): GAGVSQTPSNKVTEKGKYVELRCDPISGHTALYWYRQSLGQGPEFLIYFQGTGAADDSGLPNDRFFAVRPEGSVSTLKIQRTERGDSAVYLCASSSHGANQETQYFGPGTRLLVL.

This clone was counted a few times. The rearrangement links TRBV18 to TRBJ2-1, with 8 bases matching TRBD2. Trimming took 3 bases from V and 8 from J; bases not matched to a gene: 9. CDR3 size: 15 residues. Germline V gene data show CDR1 as KGHSH and CDR2 as LQKENI. This CDR3 reads CASSPGTSFEDEQFF. As DNA, the CDR3 is TGTGCCAGCTCACCGGGGACTAGTTTTGAGGATGAGCAGTTCTTC.

V gene TRBV23-1 combines with J gene TRBJ2-5; the D gene is possibly TRBD2 (6 bases). TRBV23-1 is sorted into the ORF group, with uncertain function. V lost 3 bases and J 1 base, leaving 12 bases between the germline ends. The CDR3 has 15 residues. The chain's CDR3 is CASSQRLDRQETQYF. The DNA of the CDR3 is TGCGCCAGCAGTCAGCGACTAGACCGCCAAGAGACCCAGTACTTC.

This clone was detected once. J is TRBJ1-3 and V is TRBV28; 7 bases agree with TRBD1. The CDR3 consists of 16 residues. Germline lookup yields CDR1 MDHEN and CDR2 SYDVKM. J lost 0 bases, V lost 7 bases, and 9 bases had no gene match. The CDR3 nucleotides are TGTGCCAGCACCACGGGACAGTCCTTCTCTGGAAACACCATATATTTT. Protein sequence: CASTTGQSFSGNTIYF.

Only a few counts were recorded for this clone. This chain uses TRBV7-2 with TRBJ2-7, with D maybe TRBD1 (5 bases). The CDR3 extends over 14 amino acids. Looked up from germline, CDR1 is SGHTA and CDR2 is FQGNSA. Trimming removed 1 base at V and 6 bases at J, with 13 bases between. The CDR3 nucleotides read TGTGCCAGCAGCTTAGGGCAGGGAAATCGCGAGCAGTACTTC. As protein: CASSLGQGNREQYF.

The rearrangement uses TRBV6-6 and TRBJ1-2; the D gene is possibly TRBD1 (5 bases). CDR3 length equals 15 residues. The V end lost 6 bases, the J end lost 8 bases, and 22 bases lay between the germline ends. Germline loops: CDR1 MNHNY, CDR2 SVGAGI (reference sequence). CDR3 nucleotides: TGTGCCAGCAGCCCCCAAGGGGCCCGGCTCGGCGGCTACACCTTC. This gives the protein CASSPQGARLGGYTF.

The chain uses TRBV28 and TRBJ2-3, with TRBD2 matching 8 bases. V dropped 6 bases and J dropped 1; count of bases not matched to a gene: 3. The length of the CDR3 is 14 residues. Per the germline V gene, CDR1 is MDHEN and CDR2 is SYDVKM. CDR3 bases: TGTGCCAGCAGGGTTAGCGGGGGCACAGATACGCAGTATTTT. Its protein product is CASRVSGGTDTQYF.

J is TRBJ2-3 and V is TRBV6-2 or TRBV6-3; D remains unclear. V shed 2 bases and J shed 6 bases, with 12 bases lying between them. The germline CDR1 and CDR2 sequences are MNHEY and SVGEGT. This CDR3 contains 14 residues. The CDR3 is CASSYPRPLDTQYF. The CDR3 DNA reads TGTGCCAGCAGTTACCCTAGACCCCTGGATACGCAGTATTTT.

This chain joins TRBV21-1 and TRBJ2-5; the tabulated D call, TRBD1, remains unverified against the DNA. TRBV21-1 is recorded as a pseudogene. This CDR3 is built from 15 residues. This CDR3 is CASSARDRAQETQYF. As DNA, the CDR3 is TGTGCCAGCAGCGCCCGGGACAGGGCCCAAGAGACCCAGTACTTC.

The rearrangement joins TRBV25-1 to TRBJ1-1, with a tentative D call TRBD1 (5 bases). Trimming left V 5 bases short and J 1 base short, with 8 bases between. Germline V gene sequence: CDR1 MGHDK, CDR2 SYGVNS. This CDR3 contains 13 residues. CDR3 DNA: TGTGCCAGCAGTAACACAGGGAACACTGAAGCTTTCTTT. It specifies CASSNTGNTEAFF.

V and J are TRBV4-1 and TRBJ2-2; TRBD2 matches at 9 bases. The CDR3 runs 15 residues. V lost 2 bases, J lost 7 bases, and 5 bases stayed unmatched. The germline V gene encodes CDR1 MGHRA and CDR2 YSYEKL. CDR3 DNA sequence: TGCGCCAGCAGCCAATTAGCGGGAGCGGGCGGGGAGCTGTTTTTT. Translation: CASSQLAGAGGELFF.

In its sample, this clone was seen once. CDR3 nucleotide sequence: TGTGCCAGCAGCCCCCGACGTAGAGACACCAATGAGCAGTTCTTC. Translating it yields CASSPRRRDTNEQFF. The V and J genes are TRBV3-1 (or the pseudogene TRBV3-2) and TRBJ2-1; no reliable D call. Trimming pared 4 bases from V and 6 bases from J, leaving 16 bases between. This CDR3 contains 15 residues. Germline CDR1 and CDR2: LGHDT and YNNKEL (reference sequence).